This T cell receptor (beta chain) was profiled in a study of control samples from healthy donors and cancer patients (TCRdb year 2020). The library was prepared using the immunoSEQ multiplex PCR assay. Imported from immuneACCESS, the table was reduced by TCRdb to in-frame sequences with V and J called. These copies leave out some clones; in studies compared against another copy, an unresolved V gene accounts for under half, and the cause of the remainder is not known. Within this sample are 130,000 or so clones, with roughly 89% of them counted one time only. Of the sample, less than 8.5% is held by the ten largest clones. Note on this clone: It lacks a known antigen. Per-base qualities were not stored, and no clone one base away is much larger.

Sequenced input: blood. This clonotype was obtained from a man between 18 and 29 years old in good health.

The DNA is TGTGCCAGCAGTGACAGGGGATATTCACCCCTCCACTTT. This sequence encodes CASSDRGYSPLHF. The rearranged segments are TRBV6-1 and TRBJ1-6, with TRBD1 tentatively as D gene (6 bases match). The trim is 3 bases for V and 8 bases for J, with a gap of 8 bases between the germline ends. The CDR3 has 13 amino acids, counting the end cysteine and phenylalanine. Only the CDR3 DNA stays, 39 bases, in frame from base 1. CDR1 MNHNS and CDR2 SASEGT were looked up in the germline V gene.